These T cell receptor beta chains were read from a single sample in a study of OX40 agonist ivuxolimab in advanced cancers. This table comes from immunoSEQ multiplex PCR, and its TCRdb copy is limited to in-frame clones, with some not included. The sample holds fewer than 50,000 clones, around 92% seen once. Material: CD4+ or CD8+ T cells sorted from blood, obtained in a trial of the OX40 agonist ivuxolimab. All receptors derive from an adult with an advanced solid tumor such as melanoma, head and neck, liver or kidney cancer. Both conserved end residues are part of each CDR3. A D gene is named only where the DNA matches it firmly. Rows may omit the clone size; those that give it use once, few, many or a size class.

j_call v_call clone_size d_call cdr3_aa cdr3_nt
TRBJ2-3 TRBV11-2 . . CASSLGYTGRTDTQYF TGTGCCAGCAGCTTAGGATATACAGGTAGAACAGATACGCAGTATTTT
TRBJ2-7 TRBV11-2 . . CASSLDVRYEQYF TGTGCCAGCAGCTTAGATGTGAGGTACGAGCAGTACTTC
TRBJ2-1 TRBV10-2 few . CASSESTLAWGNEQFF TGCGCCAGCAGTGAGTCGACCCTAGCCTGGGGCAATGAGCAGTTCTTC
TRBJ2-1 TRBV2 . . CASLRVRGNEQFF TGTGCCAGCTTGAGAGTGCGGGGCAATGAGCAGTTCTTC
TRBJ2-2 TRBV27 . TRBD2 CASRPLAGATTGELFF TGTGCCAGCAGGCCACTAGCGGGAGCGACCACCGGGGAGCTGTTTTTT
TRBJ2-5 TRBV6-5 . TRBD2 CASSYSKSGSQETQYF TGTGCCAGCAGTTACTCGAAAAGCGGGAGCCAAGAGACCCAGTACTTC
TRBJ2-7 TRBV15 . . CATSAVLMYEQYF TGTGCCACCAGCGCGGTGCTAATGTACGAGCAGTACTTC
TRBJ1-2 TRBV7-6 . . CASSTGSGGYTF TGTGCCAGCAGCACAGGGTCAGGTGGCTACACCTTC
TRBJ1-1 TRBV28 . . CASSFLQGGRTEAFF TGTGCCAGCAGTTTCCTGCAGGGAGGCAGGACTGAAGCTTTCTTT
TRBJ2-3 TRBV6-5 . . CASRSGRSTDTQYF TGTGCCAGTCGGTCGGGCCGTAGCACAGATACGCAGTATTTT
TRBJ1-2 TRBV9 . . CASSGPRGNNYGYTF TGTGCCAGCAGCGGCCCCAGAGGAAATAACTATGGCTACACCTTC
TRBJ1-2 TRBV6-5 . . CASSYNEGGFRYGYTF TGTGCCAGCAGTTATAACGAGGGGGGTTTTCGCTATGGCTACACCTTC
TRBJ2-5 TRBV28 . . CASSPRLRMETQYF TGTGCCAGCAGCCCCCGTTTAAGGATGGAGACCCAGTACTTC
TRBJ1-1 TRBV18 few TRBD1 CASSSQGVDTEAFF TGTGCCAGCTCATCACAGGGGGTAGACACTGAAGCTTTCTTT
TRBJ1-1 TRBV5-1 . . CASSLTTLITEAFF TGCGCCAGCAGCTTAACGACCTTAATCACTGAAGCTTTCTTT
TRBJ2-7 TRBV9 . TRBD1 CASSGAAGGSYEQYF TGTGCCAGCAGCGGAGCGGCAGGGGGCTCCTACGAGCAGTACTTC
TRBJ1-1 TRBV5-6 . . CASSIGHMGLNTEAFF TGTGCCAGCAGCATAGGACATATGGGACTGAACACTGAAGCTTTCTTT
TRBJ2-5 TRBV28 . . CASSTRGTETQYF TGTGCCAGCAGTACGCGTGGGACGGAGACCCAGTACTTC
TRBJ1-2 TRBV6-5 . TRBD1 CASSYSSDRGLWGYTF TGTGCCAGCAGTTACTCCTCGGACAGGGGCCTCTGGGGCTACACCTTC
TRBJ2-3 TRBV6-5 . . CASSYSKVLGNTQYF TGTGCCAGCAGTTACTCGAAAGTTTTAGGAAATACGCAGTATTTT